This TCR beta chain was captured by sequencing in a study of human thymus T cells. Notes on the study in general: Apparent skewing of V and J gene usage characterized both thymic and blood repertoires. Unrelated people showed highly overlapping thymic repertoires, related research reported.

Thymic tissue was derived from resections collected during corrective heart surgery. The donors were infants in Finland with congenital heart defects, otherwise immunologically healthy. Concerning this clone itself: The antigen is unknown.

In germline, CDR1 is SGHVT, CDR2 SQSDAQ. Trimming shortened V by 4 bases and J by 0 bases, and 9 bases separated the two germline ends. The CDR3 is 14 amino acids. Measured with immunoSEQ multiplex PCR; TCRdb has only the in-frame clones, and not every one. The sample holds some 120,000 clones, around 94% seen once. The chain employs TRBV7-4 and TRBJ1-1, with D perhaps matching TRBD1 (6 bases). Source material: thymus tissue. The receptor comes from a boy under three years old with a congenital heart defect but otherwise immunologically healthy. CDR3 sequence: CASSSTGLNTEAFF. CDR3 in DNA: TGTGCCAGCAGCTCCACAGGGCTGAACACTGAAGCTTTCTTT.